This T cell receptor beta chain was captured by sequencing in a study of blood T cell repertoires in COVID-19. About the study: T cells, B-cell-depleted T cells, or PBMCs provided the cDNA or gDNA that served as material.

Per the germline V gene, CDR1 is MDHEN and CDR2 is SYDVKM. CDR3 length: 15 amino acids. V dropped 8 bases and J dropped 4; count of bases not matched to a gene: 11. Sequencing used immunoSEQ multiplex PCR; TCRdb keeps in-frame clones, though not all of them. The top ten clones hold roughly a tenth of a sample with over 100,000 clones, 85% of them seen once. Sequenced input: peripheral blood. This TCR was recovered from an elderly man with acute or convalescent COVID-19. The V call is TRBV28, the J call TRBJ2-1; 7 bases fit TRBD1. The CDR3, as DNA: TGTGCCAGCTTCCAGGGGGACCCTCTTTACAATGAGCAGTTCTTC. This gives the protein CASFQGDPLYNEQFF.